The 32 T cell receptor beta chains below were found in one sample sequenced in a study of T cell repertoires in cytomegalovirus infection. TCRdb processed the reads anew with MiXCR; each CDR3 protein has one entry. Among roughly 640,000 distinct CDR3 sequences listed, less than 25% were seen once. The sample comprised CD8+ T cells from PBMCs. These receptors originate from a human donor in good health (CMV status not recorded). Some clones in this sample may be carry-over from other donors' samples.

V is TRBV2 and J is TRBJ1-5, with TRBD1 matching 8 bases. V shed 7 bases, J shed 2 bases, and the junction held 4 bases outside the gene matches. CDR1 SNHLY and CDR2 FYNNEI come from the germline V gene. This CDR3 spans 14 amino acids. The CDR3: CASTQGVGNQPQHF. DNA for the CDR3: TGTGCCAGCACACAGGGGGTGGGCAATCAGCCCCAGCATTTT.

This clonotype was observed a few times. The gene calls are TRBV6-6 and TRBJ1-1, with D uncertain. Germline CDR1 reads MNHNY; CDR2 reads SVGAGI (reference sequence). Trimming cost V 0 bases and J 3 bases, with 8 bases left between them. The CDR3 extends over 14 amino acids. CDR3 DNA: TGTGCCAGCAGTTACTCCGGTTTAGACACTGAAGCTTTCTTT. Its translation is CASSYSGLDTEAFF.

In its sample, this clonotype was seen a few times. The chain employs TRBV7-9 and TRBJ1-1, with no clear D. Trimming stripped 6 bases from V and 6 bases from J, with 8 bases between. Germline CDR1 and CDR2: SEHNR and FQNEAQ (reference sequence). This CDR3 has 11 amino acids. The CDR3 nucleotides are TGTGCCAGCAGGGGAAGGGCTGAAGCTTTCTTT. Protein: CASRGRAEAFF.

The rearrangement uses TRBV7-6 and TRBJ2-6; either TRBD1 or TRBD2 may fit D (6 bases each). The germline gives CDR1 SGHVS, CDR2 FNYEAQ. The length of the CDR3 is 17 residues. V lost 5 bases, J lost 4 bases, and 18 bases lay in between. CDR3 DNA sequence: TGTGCCAGCAGCGGGGAGGACAGTCCCCGAGGGGCCAACGTCCTGACTTTC. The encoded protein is CASSGEDSPRGANVLTF.

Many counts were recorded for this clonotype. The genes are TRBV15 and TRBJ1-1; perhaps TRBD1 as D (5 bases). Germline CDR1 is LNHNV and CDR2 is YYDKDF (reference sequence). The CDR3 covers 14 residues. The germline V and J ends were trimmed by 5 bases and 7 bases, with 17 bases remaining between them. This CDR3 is CATSLRGPVHEAFF. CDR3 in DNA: TGTGCCACCAGCCTCCGGGGCCCAGTACATGAAGCTTTCTTT.

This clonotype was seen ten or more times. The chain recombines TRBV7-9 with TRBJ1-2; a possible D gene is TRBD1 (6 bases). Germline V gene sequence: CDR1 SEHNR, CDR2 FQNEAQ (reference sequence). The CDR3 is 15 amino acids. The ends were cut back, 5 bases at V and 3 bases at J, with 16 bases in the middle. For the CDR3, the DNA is TGTGCCAGCAGCCCTGCTGGTTGGACAGACTATGGCTACACCTTC. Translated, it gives CASSPAGWTDYGYTF.

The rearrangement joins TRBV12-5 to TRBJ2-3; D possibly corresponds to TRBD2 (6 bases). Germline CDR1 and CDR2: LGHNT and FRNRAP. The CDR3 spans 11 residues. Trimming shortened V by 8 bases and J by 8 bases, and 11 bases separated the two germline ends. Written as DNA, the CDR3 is TGTGCTAGTTCAACCGGGGGTACGCAGTATTTT. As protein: CASSTGGTQYF.

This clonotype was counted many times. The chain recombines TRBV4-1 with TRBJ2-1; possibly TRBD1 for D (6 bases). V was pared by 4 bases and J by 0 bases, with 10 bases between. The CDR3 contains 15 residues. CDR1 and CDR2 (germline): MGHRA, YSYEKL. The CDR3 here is CASSLQTGSYNEQFF. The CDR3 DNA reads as TGCGCCAGCAGCCTGCAGACAGGCTCCTACAATGAGCAGTTCTTC.

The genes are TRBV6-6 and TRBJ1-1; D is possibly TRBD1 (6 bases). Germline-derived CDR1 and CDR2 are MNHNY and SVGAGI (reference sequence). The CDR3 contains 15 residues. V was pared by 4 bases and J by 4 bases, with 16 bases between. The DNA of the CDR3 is TGTGCCAGCAGTTCCGACAGGATAGGACGCACTGAAGCTTTCTTT. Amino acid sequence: CASSSDRIGRTEAFF.

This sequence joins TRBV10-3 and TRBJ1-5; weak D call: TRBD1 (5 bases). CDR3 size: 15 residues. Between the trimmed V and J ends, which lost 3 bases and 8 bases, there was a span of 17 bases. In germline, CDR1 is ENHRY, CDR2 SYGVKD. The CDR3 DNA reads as TGTGCCATCAGTGAAGGCTGGGGCGCAGGTGAGCCCCAGCATTTT. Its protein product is CAISEGWGAGEPQHF.

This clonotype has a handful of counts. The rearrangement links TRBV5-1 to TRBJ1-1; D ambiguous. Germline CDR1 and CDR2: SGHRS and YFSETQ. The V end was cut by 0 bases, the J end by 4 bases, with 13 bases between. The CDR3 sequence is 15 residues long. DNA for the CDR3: TGCGCCAGCAGCTTGGACCCTGGACTGTTCACTGAAGCTTTCTTT. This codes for CASSLDPGLFTEAFF.

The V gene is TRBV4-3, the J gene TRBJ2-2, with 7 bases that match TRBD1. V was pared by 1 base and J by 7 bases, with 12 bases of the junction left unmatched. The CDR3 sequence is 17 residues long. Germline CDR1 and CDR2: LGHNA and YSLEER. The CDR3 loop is CASSQGRQGLPIGELFF. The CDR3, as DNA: TGCGCCAGCAGCCAAGGGCGACAGGGCCTCCCCATCGGGGAGCTGTTTTTT.

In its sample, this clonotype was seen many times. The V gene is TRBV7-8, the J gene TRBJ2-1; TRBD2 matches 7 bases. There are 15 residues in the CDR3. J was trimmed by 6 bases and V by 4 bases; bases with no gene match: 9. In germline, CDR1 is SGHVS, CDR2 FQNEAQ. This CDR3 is CASSSGLAVPNEQFF. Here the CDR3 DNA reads TGTGCCAGCAGCTCGGGGCTAGCGGTTCCCAATGAGCAGTTCTTC.

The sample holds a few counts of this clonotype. Here the CDR3 reads CATGQNWSREQFF. CDR3 nucleotides: TGTGCCACCGGACAAAACTGGAGTAGGGAGCAGTTCTTC. This sequence joins TRBV24-1 and TRBJ2-1, with D perhaps matching TRBD1 (5 bases). Trimming stripped 9 bases from V and 10 bases from J, with 18 bases between. Germline CDR1 is KGHDR and CDR2 is SFDVKD. This CDR3 is 13 amino acids long.

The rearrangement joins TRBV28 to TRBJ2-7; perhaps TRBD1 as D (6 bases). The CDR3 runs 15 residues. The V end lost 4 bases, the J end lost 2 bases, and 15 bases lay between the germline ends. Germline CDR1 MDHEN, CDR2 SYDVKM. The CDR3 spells CASSSDAGETYEQYV. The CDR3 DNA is TGTGCCAGCAGTTCGGACGCAGGGGAGACCTACGAGCAGTACGTC.

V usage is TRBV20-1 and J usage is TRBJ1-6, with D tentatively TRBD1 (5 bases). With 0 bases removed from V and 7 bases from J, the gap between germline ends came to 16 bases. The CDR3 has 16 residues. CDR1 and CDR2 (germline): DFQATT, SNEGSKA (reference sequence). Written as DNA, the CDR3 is TGCAGTGCTAGAGATTCCCTGGACAAGATGAATTCACCCCTCCACTTT. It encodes CSARDSLDKMNSPLHF.

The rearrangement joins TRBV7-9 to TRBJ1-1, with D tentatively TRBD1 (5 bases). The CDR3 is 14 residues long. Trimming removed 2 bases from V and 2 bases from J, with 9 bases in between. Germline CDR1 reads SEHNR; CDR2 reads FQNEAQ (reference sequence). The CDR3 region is CASSLIGTNTEAFF. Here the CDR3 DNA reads TGTGCCAGCAGCTTAATCGGGACTAACACTGAAGCTTTCTTT.

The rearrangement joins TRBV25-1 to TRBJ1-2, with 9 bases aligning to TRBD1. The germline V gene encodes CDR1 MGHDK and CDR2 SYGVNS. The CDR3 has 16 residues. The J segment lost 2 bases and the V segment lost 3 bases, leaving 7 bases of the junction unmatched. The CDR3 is CASSEKGQGWNYGYTF. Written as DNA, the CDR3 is TGTGCCAGCAGTGAGAAGGGACAGGGATGGAACTATGGCTACACCTTC.

This CDR3 reads CASSFGLAGGMTSTDTQYF. The CDR3 nucleotides are TGCGCCAGCAGCTTCGGGCTAGCGGGGGGAATGACTAGCACAGATACGCAGTATTTT. This chain links TRBV5-1 with TRBJ2-3, with 11 bases identical to TRBD2. V shed 2 bases, J shed 0 bases, and the junction held 11 bases outside the gene matches. Germline V gene data show CDR1 as SGHRS and CDR2 as YFSETQ. This CDR3 has 19 residues.

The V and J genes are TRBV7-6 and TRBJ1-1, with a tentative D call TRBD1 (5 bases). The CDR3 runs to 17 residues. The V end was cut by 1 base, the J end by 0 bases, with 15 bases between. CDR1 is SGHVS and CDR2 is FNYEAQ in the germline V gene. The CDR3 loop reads CASSLGTGVSMNTEAFF. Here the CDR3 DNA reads TGTGCCAGCAGCTTAGGAACGGGGGTCAGCATGAACACTGAAGCTTTCTTT.

The chain's CDR3 is CSVEILQETQYF. As DNA, the CDR3 is TGCAGCGTTGAAATCCTACAAGAGACCCAGTACTTC. The V call is TRBV29-1, the J call TRBJ2-5; D not resolved. The V gene lost 2 bases and the J gene lost 2 bases, with 6 bases spanning the gap. Germline-derived CDR1 and CDR2 are SQVTM and ANQGSEA. The CDR3 is 12 amino acids.

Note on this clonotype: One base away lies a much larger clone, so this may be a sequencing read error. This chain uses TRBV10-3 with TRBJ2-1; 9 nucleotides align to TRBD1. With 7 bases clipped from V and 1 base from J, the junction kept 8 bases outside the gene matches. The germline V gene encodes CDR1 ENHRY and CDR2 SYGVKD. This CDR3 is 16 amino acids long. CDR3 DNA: TGTGCCATCAAAGCTCCCGGGACAGGGTCCTACAATGAGCAGTTCTTC. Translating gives CAIKAPGTGSYNEQFF.

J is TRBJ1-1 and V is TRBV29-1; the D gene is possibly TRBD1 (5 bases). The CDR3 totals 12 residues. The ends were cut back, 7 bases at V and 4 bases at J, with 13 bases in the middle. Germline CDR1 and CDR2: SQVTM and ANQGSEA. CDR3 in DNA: TGCAGCGCAGAGGGACCGTTCACTGAAGCTTTCTTT. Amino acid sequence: CSAEGPFTEAFF.

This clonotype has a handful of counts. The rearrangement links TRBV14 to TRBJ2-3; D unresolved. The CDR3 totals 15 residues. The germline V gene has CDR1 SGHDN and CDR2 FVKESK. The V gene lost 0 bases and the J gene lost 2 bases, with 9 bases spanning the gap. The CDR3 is CASSQEARTTDTQYF. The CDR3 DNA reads TGTGCCAGCAGCCAAGAGGCCAGAACCACAGATACGCAGTATTTT.

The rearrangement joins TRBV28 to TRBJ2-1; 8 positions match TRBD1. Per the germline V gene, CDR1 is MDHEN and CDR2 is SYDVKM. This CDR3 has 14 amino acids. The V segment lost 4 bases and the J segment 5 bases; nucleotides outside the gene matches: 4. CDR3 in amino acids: CASSYGTGNNEQFF. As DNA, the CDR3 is TGTGCCAGCAGTTACGGGACAGGCAACAATGAGCAGTTCTTC.

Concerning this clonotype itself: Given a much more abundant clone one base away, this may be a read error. CDR3 nucleotide sequence: TGTGCCAGCAGTCATACCCCCTTCGGCAATACGCAGTATTTT. Translating gives CASSHTPFGNTQYF. V gene TRBV28 combines with J gene TRBJ2-3, with D unclear. The V end was cut by 5 bases, the J end by 7 bases, with 16 bases between. Germline V gives CDR1 MDHEN, CDR2 SYDVKM. This CDR3 contains 14 residues.

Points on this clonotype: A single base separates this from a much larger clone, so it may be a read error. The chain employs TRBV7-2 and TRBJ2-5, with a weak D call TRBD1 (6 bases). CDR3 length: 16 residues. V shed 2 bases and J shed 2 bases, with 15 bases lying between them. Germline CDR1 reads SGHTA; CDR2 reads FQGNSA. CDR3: CTSSLTGTPIQETQYF. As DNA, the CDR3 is TGTACCAGCAGCTTAACCGGGACACCCATACAAGAGACCCAGTACTTC.

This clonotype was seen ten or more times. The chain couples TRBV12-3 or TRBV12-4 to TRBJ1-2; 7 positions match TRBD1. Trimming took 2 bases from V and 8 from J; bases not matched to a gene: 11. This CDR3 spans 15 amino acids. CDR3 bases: TGTGCCAGCAGTTTAATCAGGGGGGTGGAATTCGGCTACACCTTC. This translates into CASSLIRGVEFGYTF.

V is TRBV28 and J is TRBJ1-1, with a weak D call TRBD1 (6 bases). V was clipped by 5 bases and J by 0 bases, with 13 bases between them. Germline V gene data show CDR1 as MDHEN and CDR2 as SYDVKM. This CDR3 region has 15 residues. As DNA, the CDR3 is TGTGCCAGCAGTCCGAGGGGGGGCCTGAACACTGAAGCTTTCTTT. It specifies CASSPRGGLNTEAFF.

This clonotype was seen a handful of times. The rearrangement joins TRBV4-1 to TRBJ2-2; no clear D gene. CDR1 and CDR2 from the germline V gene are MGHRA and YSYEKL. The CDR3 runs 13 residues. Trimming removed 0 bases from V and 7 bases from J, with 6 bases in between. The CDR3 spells CASSQEMVGELFF. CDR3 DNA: TGCGCCAGCAGCCAAGAAATGGTCGGGGAGCTGTTTTTT.

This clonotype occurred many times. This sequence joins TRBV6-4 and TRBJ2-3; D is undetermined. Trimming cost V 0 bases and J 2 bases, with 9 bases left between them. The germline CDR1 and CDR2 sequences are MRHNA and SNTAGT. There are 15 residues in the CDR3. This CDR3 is CASSDSGYSTDTQYF. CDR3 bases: TGTGCCAGCAGTGACTCAGGGTACTCCACAGATACGCAGTATTTT.

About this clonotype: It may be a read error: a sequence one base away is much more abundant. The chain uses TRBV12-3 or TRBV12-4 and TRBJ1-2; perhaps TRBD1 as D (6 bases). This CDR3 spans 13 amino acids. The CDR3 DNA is TGTGCCAGCACTTTCAACAGGGTTCTTGGCTACGCCTTC. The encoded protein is CASTFNRVLGYAF.